A single sample gave rise to the 30 T cell receptor beta chains below, sequenced in a study of immune evolution from preneoplasia to lung adenocarcinoma. Repertoires were generated with immunoSEQ multiplex PCR, while TCRdb's copy carries only in-frame clones and drops some. Here the sample spans 7,000 to 9,500 clones, 75% to 85% being singletons. The sequencing input was FFPE invasive lung adenocarcinoma tissue. These receptors all stem from a person aged 40-50 years with lung adenocarcinoma.

This clone was found a few times. This chain uses TRBV30 with TRBJ2-7, with D possibly TRBD2 on 5 matching bases. Looked up from germline, CDR1 is GTSNPN and CDR2 is SVGIG (reference sequence). Trimming pared 6 bases from V and 3 bases from J, leaving 21 bases between. The CDR3 consists of 15 residues. The CDR3 DNA reads as TGTGCCTGCCTAGATATGAGAGGGAACCTCTACGAGCAGTACTTC. Amino acid sequence: CACLDMRGNLYEQYF.

The chain uses TRBV11-3 and TRBJ1-6; D not certain. The CDR3 is 13 residues long. Germline assignment: CDR1 SGHNT and CDR2 YENEEA. V gave up 1 base and J gave up 8 bases, with 6 bases separating them. CDR3 residues: CASSLAQDSPLHF. The CDR3 DNA follows: TGTGCCAGCAGCTTAGCTCAGGATTCACCCCTCCACTTT.

V and J are TRBV6-1 and TRBJ2-2; the D gene is possibly TRBD1 (6 bases). With 5 bases removed from V and 1 base from J, the gap between germline ends came to 8 bases. The CDR3 length is 14 residues. The germline V gene has CDR1 MNHNS and CDR2 SASEGT. The CDR3 nucleotides are TGTGCCAGCAGTTGGGGACAGAACACCGGGGAGCTGTTTTTT. Translating gives CASSWGQNTGELFF.

The rearrangement links TRBV10-3 to TRBJ1-1; TRBD1 aligns across 8 bases. Germline CDR1 and CDR2: ENHRY and SYGVKD. V lost 10 bases and J lost 3; bases outside the gene matches: 7. This CDR3 spans 13 amino acids. Written as DNA, the CDR3 is TGTGCCAACCGGGACAGGAGGGACACTGAAGCTTTCTTT. Translation: CANRDRRDTEAFF.

The chain uses TRBV18 and TRBJ2-1, with 9 bases that match TRBD2. J lost 1 base, V lost 2 bases, and 6 bases had no gene match. Germline V gene data show CDR1 as KGHSH and CDR2 as LQKENI. The CDR3 is made up of 17 amino acids. CDR3 loop: CASSPSTSGQSYNEQFF. The CDR3, as DNA: TGTGCCAGCTCACCATCGACTAGCGGCCAGTCCTACAATGAGCAGTTCTTC.

V and J are TRBV28 and TRBJ2-2; TRBD1 might be the D (5 bases). The CDR3 covers 14 residues. CDR1 and CDR2 (germline): MDHEN, SYDVKM. Trimming stripped 7 bases from V and 5 bases from J, with 14 bases between. CDR3 residues: CASKGFLTTGELFF. For the CDR3, the DNA is TGTGCCAGCAAGGGGTTTCTGACAACCGGGGAGCTGTTTTTT. The complete variable domain, with remaining parts taken from reference TRBV28 and TRBJ2-2, reads DVKVTQSSRYLVKRTGEKVFLECVQDMDHENMFWYRQDPGLGLRLIYFSYDVKMKEKGDIPEGYSVSREKKERFSLILESASTNQTSMYLCASKGFLTTGELFFGEGSRLTVL.

The chain recombines TRBV30 with TRBJ1-1; 8 positions match TRBD1. Germline CDR1 reads GTSNPN; CDR2 reads SVGIG (reference sequence). The CDR3 is made up of 13 amino acids. The junction had 3 bases not matched to a gene; V was cut back by 4 bases and J by 2 bases. CDR3 amino acids: CAWTGGFNTEAFF. The CDR3 nucleotides are TGTGCCTGGACAGGGGGCTTCAACACTGAAGCTTTCTTT.

The genes are TRBV19 and TRBJ2-7, with 7 bases matching TRBD2. The germline V gene encodes CDR1 LNHDA and CDR2 SQIVND (reference sequence). There are 15 residues in the CDR3. The ends lost 6 bases at V and 4 bases at J; junction bases unmatched: 12. The CDR3 protein is CASSPSLGGVYEQYF. The CDR3 nucleotides read TGTGCCAGTAGCCCTTCTTTGGGAGGGGTATACGAGCAGTACTTC. Using reference TRBV19 and TRBJ2-7 for the parts outside the CDR3, the full variable domain is DGGITQSPKYLFRKEGQNVTLSCEQNLNHDAMYWYRQDPGQGLRLIYYSQIVNDFQKGDIAEGYSVSREKKESFPLTVTSAQKNPTAFYLCASSPSLGGVYEQYFGPGTRLTVT.

This clone has more than one count but fewer than ten. The J gene is TRBJ1-2, the V gene TRBV29-1; no reliable D call. Germline V gives CDR1 SQVTM, CDR2 ANQGSEA. CDR3 size: 14 residues. Trimming left V 6 bases short and J 0 bases short, with 14 bases between. The CDR3 loop is CSVQSAGTNYGYTF. The DNA of the CDR3 is TGCAGCGTCCAATCGGCGGGGACTAACTATGGCTACACCTTC.

This clone has just a few counts. V and J are TRBV9 and TRBJ1-1, with D tentatively TRBD1 (5 bases). From germline, CDR1 is SGDLS and CDR2 YYNGEE. V dropped 0 bases and J dropped 4 bases, with 16 bases sitting between them. CDR3 size: 16 residues. The CDR3 DNA follows: TGTGCCAGCAGCGTAGGCGGCAGGGTGGGGCCCACTGAAGCTTTCTTT. Protein product: CASSVGGRVGPTEAFF.

This clone was seen more than once but under ten times. The chain employs TRBV4-2 and TRBJ2-6; TRBD1 might be the D (5 bases). The CDR3 is 16 residues long. Germline V gives CDR1 LGHNA, CDR2 YNFKEQ. With 0 bases removed from V and 4 bases from J, the gap between germline ends came to 10 bases. The CDR3 DNA follows: TGTGCCAGCAGCCAAGACCAGGGTTCGGGGGCCAACGTCCTGACTTTC. The encoded protein is CASSQDQGSGANVLTF.

The chain uses TRBV6-1 and TRBJ2-7; D tentatively reads TRBD1 or TRBD2 (5 bases each). Germline values: CDR1 MNHNS, CDR2 SASEGT. Between the trimmed V and J ends, which lost 0 bases and 3 bases, there was a span of 12 bases. This CDR3 is built from 15 residues. The CDR3 DNA follows: TGTGCCAGCAGTGAAGCCGAGGGGCGAGACTACGAGCAGTACTTC. It codes for CASSEAEGRDYEQYF.

The gene calls are TRBV7-2 and TRBJ1-1; no definite D call. Per germline, CDR1 SGHTA and CDR2 FQGNSA. The V and J ends lost 2 bases and 1 base respectively, with 5 bases between them. This CDR3 comprises 13 residues. Written as DNA, the CDR3 is TGTGCCAGCAGCTTATCAGGGAACACTGAAGCTTTCTTT. It codes for CASSLSGNTEAFF. Filled out from reference TRBV7-2 and TRBJ1-1, the complete variable domain reads GAGVSQSPSNKVTEKGKDVELRCDPISGHTALYWYRQSLGQGLEFLIYFQGNSAPDKSGLPSDRFSAERTGGSVSTLTIQRTQQEDSAVYLCASSLSGNTEAFFGQGTRLTVV.

This chain links TRBV5-1 with TRBJ2-3; TRBD1 or TRBD2 may be the D gene (5 bases each). CDR3 length: 15 amino acids. V shed 0 bases and J shed 0 bases, with 8 bases lying between them. The germline CDR1 and CDR2 sequences are SGHRS and YFSETQ. CDR3 amino acids: CASSLDGASTDTQYF. CDR3 coding DNA: TGCGCCAGCAGCTTGGACGGGGCCAGCACAGATACGCAGTATTTT. Variable domain in full (rest from reference TRBV5-1 and TRBJ2-3): KAGVTQTPRYLIKTRGQQVTLSCSPISGHRSVSWYQQTPGQGLQFLFEYFSETQRNKGNFPGRFSGRQFSNSRSEMNVSTLELGDSALYLCASSLDGASTDTQYFGPGTRLTVL.

The chain couples TRBV27 to TRBJ1-1; TRBD1 agrees at 9 bases. The ends lost 6 bases at V and 3 bases at J; junction bases unmatched: 14. The CDR3 has 17 residues. CDR1 and CDR2 (germline): MNHEY, SMNVEV (reference sequence). The DNA for the CDR3 is TGTGCCAGCAGACCACAGGGGGCTGGGGGGTTGGACACTGAAGCTTTCTTT. Its translation: CASRPQGAGGLDTEAFF.

This chain uses TRBV5-1 with TRBJ2-1; D is possibly TRBD1 (6 bases). Germline-derived CDR1 and CDR2 are SGHRS and YFSETQ. The CDR3 consists of 17 residues. Trimming stripped 2 bases from V and 7 bases from J, with 22 bases between. CDR3 residues: CASSFGLRDRSGNEQFF. CDR3 in DNA: TGCGCCAGCAGCTTCGGTCTCCGAGACAGGTCGGGAAATGAGCAGTTCTTC. Full variable domain (remainder filled in from reference TRBV5-1 and TRBJ2-1): KAGVTQTPRYLIKTRGQQVTLSCSPISGHRSVSWYQQTPGQGLQFLFEYFSETQRNKGNFPGRFSGRQFSNSRSEMNVSTLELGDSALYLCASSFGLRDRSGNEQFFGPGTRLTVL.

The rearrangement links TRBV6-5 to TRBJ1-1, with no clear D. This CDR3 is built from 13 residues. V was cut by 2 bases and J by 6 bases, with 10 bases left in between. Germline V lookup: CDR1 MNHEY, CDR2 SVGAGI. The CDR3 protein is CASSYQGSAEAFF. Here the CDR3 DNA reads TGTGCCAGCAGTTACCAAGGGTCGGCTGAAGCTTTCTTT.

This sequence joins TRBV27 and TRBJ2-1, with D perhaps matching TRBD1 (6 bases). The V end lost 5 bases, the J end lost 4 bases, and 18 bases lay between the germline ends. The germline V gene encodes CDR1 MNHEY and CDR2 SMNVEV (reference sequence). This CDR3 contains 16 residues. The CDR3 nucleotides read TGTGCCAGCAGTCGAACTCAAAGGGGGAAGTACAATGAGCAGTTCTTC. Amino acids: CASSRTQRGKYNEQFF.

The V and J genes are TRBV7-3 and TRBJ2-1; no definite D call. The germline V gene encodes CDR1 SGHTA and CDR2 FQGTGA. The CDR3 has 15 amino acids. V shed 1 base and J shed 6 bases, with 13 bases lying between them. This CDR3 reads CASSLRIWRPNEQFF. CDR3 bases: TGTGCCAGCAGCTTAAGGATCTGGCGCCCCAATGAGCAGTTCTTC. Together with reference TRBV7-3 and TRBJ2-1, the CDR3 gives the full variable domain: GAGVSQTPSNKVTEKGKYVELRCDPISGHTALYWYRQSLGQGPEFLIYFQGTGAADDSGLPNDRFFAVRPEGSVSTLKIQRTERGDSAVYLCASSLRIWRPNEQFFGPGTRLTVL.

This sequence joins TRBV11-2 and TRBJ2-1, with 7 bases matching TRBD2. Germline CDR1 SGHAT, CDR2 FQNNGV. CDR3 length: 15 amino acids. The J segment lost 0 bases and the V segment lost 5 bases, leaving 4 bases of the junction unmatched. CDR3 in amino acids: CASSLGGGSYNEQFF. CDR3 DNA sequence: TGTGCCAGCAGCCTTGGCGGGGGCTCCTACAATGAGCAGTTCTTC.

The rearrangement joins TRBV7-3 to TRBJ2-5; D call uncertain. CDR1 and CDR2 from the germline V gene are SGHTA and FQGTGA. V lost 5 bases, J lost 3 bases, and 10 bases lay in between. This CDR3 is 13 amino acids long. CDR3 nucleotide sequence: TGTGCCAGCAGCCAATACGAGAAAGAGACCCAGTACTTC. Protein: CASSQYEKETQYF.

The V call is TRBV19, the J call TRBJ2-6; no clear D. V lost 3 bases to trimming and J lost 1 base, with 10 bases between them. Germline-derived CDR1 and CDR2 are LNHDA and SQIVND (reference sequence). The CDR3 sequence is 16 residues long. The CDR3 loop reads CASSMILMSGANVLTF. The DNA of the CDR3 is TGTGCCAGTAGTATGATCTTAATGTCTGGGGCCAACGTCCTGACTTTC.

The chain is built from TRBV7-2 and TRBJ2-1; D unresolved. The V and J ends lost 4 bases and 4 bases respectively, with 14 bases between them. The germline V gene encodes CDR1 SGHTA and CDR2 FQGNSA. The CDR3 sequence is 15 residues long. The CDR3 DNA reads as TGTGCCAGCAGCTCCAGCTCTGTGGGTTACAATGAGCAGTTCTTC. This gives the protein CASSSSSVGYNEQFF.

The table lists this clone with a few counts. CDR3 protein: CASSLRDLGDTQYF. DNA for the CDR3: TGCGCCAGCAGCTTGAGAGATTTGGGAGATACGCAGTATTTT. The V gene is TRBV5-1, the J gene TRBJ2-3, with no clear D. The CDR3 sequence is 14 residues long. CDR1 and CDR2 from the germline V gene are SGHRS and YFSETQ. The V and J ends lost 1 base and 5 bases respectively, with 11 bases between them.

The V and J genes are TRBV7-6 and TRBJ2-3; 8 bases fit TRBD1. There are 16 residues in the CDR3. Germline lookup yields CDR1 SGHVS and CDR2 FNYEAQ. Germline trimming cut 5 bases from V and 6 bases from J; bases unmatched to any gene: 13. For the CDR3, the DNA is TGTGCCAGCAGCCTTTACCCGGGACAGGACTGGGATACGCAGTATTTT. This sequence encodes CASSLYPGQDWDTQYF.

The chain employs TRBV11-2 and TRBJ1-4, with D uncertain. Trimming took off 1 base at V and 5 bases at J, with 11 bases between the two ends. This CDR3 spans 15 amino acids. CDR1 and CDR2 from the germline V gene are SGHAT and FQNNGV. The CDR3 loop is CASSLVAGENEKLFF. CDR3 in DNA: TGTGCCAGCAGCTTAGTGGCAGGAGAAAATGAAAAACTGTTTTTT.

The CDR3 DNA reads TGCGCCAGCAGCCAAGATCACGGGACCGGATATGGCTACACCTTC. Encoded protein: CASSQDHGTGYGYTF. The gene calls are TRBV4-1 and TRBJ1-2, with D possibly being TRBD1 (5 bases). The V and J ends lost 0 bases and 5 bases respectively, with 13 bases between them. The CDR3 has 15 residues. The germline CDR1 and CDR2 sequences are MGHRA and YSYEKL.

The chain employs TRBV9 and TRBJ1-2, with D tentatively TRBD1 (6 bases). This CDR3 contains 15 residues. From germline, CDR1 is SGDLS and CDR2 YYNGEE. Trimming took off 6 bases at V and 0 bases at J, with 15 bases between the two ends. The CDR3 DNA reads TGTGCCAGCAATCCACAGGGATCAGCTAACTATGGCTACACCTTC. Its translation: CASNPQGSANYGYTF.

J is TRBJ2-1 and V is TRBV5-4; the match to TRBD2 covers 14 bases. Germline loops: CDR1 SGHNT, CDR2 YYREEE (reference sequence). The CDR3 consists of 15 residues. Trimming cost V 4 bases and J 9 bases; bases outside gene matches: 6. CDR3 sequence reads: CASSNGLAGGLEQFF. The CDR3 region has the DNA TGTGCCAGCAGCAACGGACTAGCGGGAGGACTTGAGCAGTTCTTC.

This clone showed up just a few times. The chain carries TRBV29-1 and TRBJ2-1; 11 positions agree with TRBD1. Unmatched junction bases numbered 11, after V lost 7 bases and J lost 6 bases. Germline-derived CDR1 and CDR2 are SQVTM and ANQGSEA. The CDR3 length is 15 residues. This chain's CDR3 is CSALLRDRGANEQFF. As DNA, the CDR3 is TGCAGCGCACTACTACGGGACAGGGGGGCCAATGAGCAGTTCTTC.